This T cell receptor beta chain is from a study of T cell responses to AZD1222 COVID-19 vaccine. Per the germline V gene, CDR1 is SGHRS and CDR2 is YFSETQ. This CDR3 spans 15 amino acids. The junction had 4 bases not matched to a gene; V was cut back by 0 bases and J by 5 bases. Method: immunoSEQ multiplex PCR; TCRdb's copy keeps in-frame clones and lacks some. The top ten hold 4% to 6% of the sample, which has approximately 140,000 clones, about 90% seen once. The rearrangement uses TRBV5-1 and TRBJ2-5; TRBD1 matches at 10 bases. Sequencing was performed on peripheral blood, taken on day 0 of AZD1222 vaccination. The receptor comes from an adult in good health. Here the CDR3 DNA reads TGCGCCAGCAGCTTGGGCGGGACAGGGGAGGAGACCCAGTACTTC. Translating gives CASSLGGTGEETQYF.